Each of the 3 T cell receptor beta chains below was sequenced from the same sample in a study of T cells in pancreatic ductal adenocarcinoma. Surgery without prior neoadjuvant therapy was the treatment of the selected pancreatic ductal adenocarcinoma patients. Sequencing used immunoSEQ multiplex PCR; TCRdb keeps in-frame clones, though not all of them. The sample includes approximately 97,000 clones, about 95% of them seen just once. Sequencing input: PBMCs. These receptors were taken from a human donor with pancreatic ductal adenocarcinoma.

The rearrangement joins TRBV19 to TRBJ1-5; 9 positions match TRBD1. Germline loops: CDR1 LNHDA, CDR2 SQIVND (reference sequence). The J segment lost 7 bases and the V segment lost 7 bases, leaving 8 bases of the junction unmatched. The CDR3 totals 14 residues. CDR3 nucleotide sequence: TGTGCCAGTACCGACAGGGGGAGGAAGCAGCCCCAGCATTTT. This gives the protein CASTDRGRKQPQHF.

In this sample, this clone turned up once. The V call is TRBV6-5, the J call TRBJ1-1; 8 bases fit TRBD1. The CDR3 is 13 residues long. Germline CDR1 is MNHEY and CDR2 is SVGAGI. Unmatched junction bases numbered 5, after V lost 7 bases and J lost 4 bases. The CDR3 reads CASISGGFTEAFF. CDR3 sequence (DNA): TGTGCCAGCATTTCAGGGGGCTTCACTGAAGCTTTCTTT.

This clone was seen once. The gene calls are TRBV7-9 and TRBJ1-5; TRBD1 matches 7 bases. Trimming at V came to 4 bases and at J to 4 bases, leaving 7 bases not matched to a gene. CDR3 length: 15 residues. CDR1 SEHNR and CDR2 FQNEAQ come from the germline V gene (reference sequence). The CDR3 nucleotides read TGTGCCAGCAGCTCTACCGACAGGGTGAATCAGCCCCAGCATTTT. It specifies CASSSTDRVNQPQHF.